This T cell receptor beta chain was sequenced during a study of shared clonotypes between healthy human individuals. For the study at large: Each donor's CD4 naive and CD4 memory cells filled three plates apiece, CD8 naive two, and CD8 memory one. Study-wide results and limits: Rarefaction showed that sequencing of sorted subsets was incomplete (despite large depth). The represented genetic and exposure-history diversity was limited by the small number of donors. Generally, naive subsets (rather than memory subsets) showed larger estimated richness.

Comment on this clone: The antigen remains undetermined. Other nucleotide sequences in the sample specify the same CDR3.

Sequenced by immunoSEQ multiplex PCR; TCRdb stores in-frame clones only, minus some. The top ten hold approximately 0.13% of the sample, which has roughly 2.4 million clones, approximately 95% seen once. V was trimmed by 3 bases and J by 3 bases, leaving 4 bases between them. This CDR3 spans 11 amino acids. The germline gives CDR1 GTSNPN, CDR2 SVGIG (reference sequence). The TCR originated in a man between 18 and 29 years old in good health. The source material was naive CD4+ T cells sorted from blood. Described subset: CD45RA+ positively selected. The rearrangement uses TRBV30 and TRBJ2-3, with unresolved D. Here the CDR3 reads CAWSRTDTQYF. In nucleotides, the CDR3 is TGTGCCTGGAGCCGAACAGATACGCAGTATTTT.